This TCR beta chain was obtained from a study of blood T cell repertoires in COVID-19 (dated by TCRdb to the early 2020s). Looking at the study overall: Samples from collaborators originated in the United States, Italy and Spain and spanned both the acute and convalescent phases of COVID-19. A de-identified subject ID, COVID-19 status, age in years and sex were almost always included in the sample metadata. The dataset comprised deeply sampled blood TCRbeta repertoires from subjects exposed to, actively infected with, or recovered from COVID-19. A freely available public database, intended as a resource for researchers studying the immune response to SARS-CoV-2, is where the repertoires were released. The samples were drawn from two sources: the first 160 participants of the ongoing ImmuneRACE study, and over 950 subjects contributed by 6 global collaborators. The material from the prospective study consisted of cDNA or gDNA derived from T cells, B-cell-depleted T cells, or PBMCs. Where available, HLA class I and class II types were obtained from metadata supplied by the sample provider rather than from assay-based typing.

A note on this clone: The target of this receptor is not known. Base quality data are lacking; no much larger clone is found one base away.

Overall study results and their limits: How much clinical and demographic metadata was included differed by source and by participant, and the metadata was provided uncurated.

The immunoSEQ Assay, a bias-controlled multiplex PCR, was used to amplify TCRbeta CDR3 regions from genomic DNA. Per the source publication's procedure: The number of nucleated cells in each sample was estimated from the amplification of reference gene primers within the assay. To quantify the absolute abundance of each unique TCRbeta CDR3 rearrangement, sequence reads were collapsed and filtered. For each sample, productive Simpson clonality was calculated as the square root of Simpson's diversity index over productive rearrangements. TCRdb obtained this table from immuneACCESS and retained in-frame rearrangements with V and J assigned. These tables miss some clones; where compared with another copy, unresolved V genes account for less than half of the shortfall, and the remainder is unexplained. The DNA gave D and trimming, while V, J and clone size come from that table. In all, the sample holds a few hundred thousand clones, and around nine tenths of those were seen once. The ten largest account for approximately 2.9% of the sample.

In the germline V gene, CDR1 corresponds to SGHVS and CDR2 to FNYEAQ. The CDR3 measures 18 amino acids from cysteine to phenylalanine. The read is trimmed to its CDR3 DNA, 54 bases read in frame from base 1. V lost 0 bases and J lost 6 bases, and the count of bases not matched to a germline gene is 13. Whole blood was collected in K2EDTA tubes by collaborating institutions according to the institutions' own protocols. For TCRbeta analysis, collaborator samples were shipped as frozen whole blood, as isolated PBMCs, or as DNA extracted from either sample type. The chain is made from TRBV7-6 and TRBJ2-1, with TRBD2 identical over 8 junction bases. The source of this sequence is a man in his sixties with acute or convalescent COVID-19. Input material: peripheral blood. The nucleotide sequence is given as TGTGCCAGCAGCTTAGCAGGTCGGGGGGGGTCCTTCGGCAATGAGCAGTTCTTC. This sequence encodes CASSLAGRGGSFGNEQFF.